The source of this T cell receptor beta chain is a study of CD8 T cells in Susac syndrome. Study at large: The sequenced Susac syndrome patients comprised five or six with active disease and roughly eight in remission.

FACS enriched CD8+ TEMRA cells, while bulk CD8+ and CD4+ were negatively isolated. The CDR3 contains 13 residues. The germline V and J ends were trimmed by 1 base and 3 bases, with 6 bases remaining between them. Germline V gene data show CDR1 as SGHTA and CDR2 as FQGTGA. RNA totalling about 0.45 to 1 ug underwent reverse transcription with random hexamers. An immunoSEQ multiplex PCR amplified TCR beta CDR3 over 54 Vbeta and 13 Jbeta. TCRdb recomputed calls from the immunoSEQ multiplex PCR reads with MiXCR, one row per CDR3 protein. The table shows roughly 140,000 distinct CDR3 sequences, with 85% to 95% occurring only once.

The source is a human donor with Susac syndrome. This rearrangement joins TRBV7-3 to TRBJ2-5, with D tentatively TRBD1 (5 bases). The sample taken for sequencing was CD4+ T cells from PBMCs. CDR3 loop: CASSLSREETQYF. The CDR3 DNA sequence: TGTGCCAGCAGCTTAAGCAGGGAAGAGACCCAGTACTTC.